This TCR beta chain was captured in a study of cytomegalovirus exposure and HLA in healthy donors. Study at large: Some 200 million T cells yielded over 90 million unique TCR beta sequences in earlier analysis. Study results and caveats: Later on, an analysis tied 15,000 or so TCR beta sequences to HLA alleles at 0.05 false discovery rate. The classifier, whose performance was assessed in both the original and validation cohorts, reportedly diagnosed cytomegalovirus status with high specificity and sensitivity.

As concerns this clone: The antigen is undetermined.

This PCR relied on a set of 60 Vbeta primers and 13 Jbeta primers. Using immunoSEQ multiplex PCR, the repertoire was profiled, and TCRdb retains in-frame clones only, with some absent. The data contain about 110,000 clones, about four fifths of them seen just once; the ten biggest clones take up more than 20%. The sequenced sample consisted of PBMCs. This TCR was sampled from a man aged 25 to 45 in good health and CMV-seropositive.

The CDR3 DNA is TGTGCCAGCATTGGGTCGGGGGGAAAGAGGAACACTGAAGCTTTCTTT. Its protein is CASIGSGGKRNTEAFF. V usage is TRBV28 and J usage is TRBJ1-1; a possible D gene is TRBD1 (5 bases). This CDR3 is built from 16 residues. Germline V gives CDR1 MDHEN, CDR2 SYDVKM. Trimming cost V 7 bases and J 1 base, with 19 bases left between them. Together with reference TRBV28 and TRBJ1-1, the CDR3 gives the full variable domain: DVKVTQSSRYLVKRTGEKVFLECVQDMDHENMFWYRQDPGLGLRLIYFSYDVKMKEKGDIPEGYSVSREKKERFSLILESASTNQTSMYLCASIGSGGKRNTEAFFGQGTRLTVV.